Reported below is one T cell receptor beta chain. The CDR3 has 12 amino acids. Germline V gene lookup returns CDR1 SQVTM and CDR2 ANQGSEA. V was shortened by 8 bases and J by 3 bases, with 13 bases between the two germline ends. 13 Jbeta primers and 60 Vbeta primers were used for the PCR. Libraries were prepared by immunoSEQ multiplex PCR; TCRdb keeps only in-frame clonotypes and omits some of them. The table includes about 73,000 clones, about 68% detected once. This record belongs to a study of cytomegalovirus exposure and HLA in healthy donors. This receptor was identified in a woman between 50 and 59 years old in good health and CMV-seropositive. The V call is TRBV29-1, the J call TRBJ1-1, with a weak D call TRBD1 (6 bases). What was sequenced was PBMCs. CDR3 sequence (DNA): TGCAGCCCAGACCCAGGGGACACTGAAGCTTTCTTT. Its protein product is CSPDPGDTEAFF.